This T cell receptor (beta chain) was sequenced for a study of CXCR3-negative and CXCR3-positive naive CD8 T cells. Study findings and constraints: Naive subsets displayed similar surface CD5, and TCR strength was inferred from TRB CDR3 properties.

About this clonotype itself: Its matching antigen is unknown.

This CDR3 is 14 amino acids long. Per germline, CDR1 MNHEY and CDR2 SVGEGT. With UMI labels, 5' RACE was used to prepare the TRB cDNA libraries. Reanalyzing the 5' RACE reads, TCRdb keeps one entry per CDR3 protein, without DNA. Its listing shows some 130,000 distinct CDR3 sequences. At hundreds of thousands of cells each, triplicate sorts were carried out for each CD8+ T cell subset. The receptor was isolated from a human donor in good health. Some clones in this sample may be carry-over from other donors' samples. Sequencing was carried out using naive CXCR3- CD8+ T cells from blood. Subset defined: CD45RO-CCR7+CD27+CD95- naive CD8+ T cells lacking CXCR3 (TNR3-). The chain joins TRBV6-2 or TRBV6-3 to TRBJ2-2; the D call of TRBD1 rests on TCRdb alone, since no DNA is present to check it. CDR3: CASSPRGETGELFF.